This T cell receptor (beta chain) was documented in a study of control samples from healthy donors and cancer patients (dated by TCRdb to between 2020 and 2021). Unmatched junction bases come to 8, with V trimmed by 6 bases and J by 8 bases. CDR1 and CDR2, looked up from the germline V gene, are MDHEN and SYDVKM. The CDR3 runs 13 residues from the cysteine to the phenylalanine. The only DNA kept is the CDR3, 39 bases in frame from the first base. Libraries were made using the immunoSEQ multiplex PCR assay. TCRdb retrieved this table from immuneACCESS and kept in-frame rearrangements only. Not all clones are present; in checked studies, unresolved V genes account for under half, and no reason is known for the remainder. This sample gives about 150,000 clones in total; 91% of them show up just once. The leading ten clones occupy approximately 3.2% of the sample. As for this clone: Which antigen it targets is not known. Base qualities are not at hand, and no much larger clone is one base apart.

This receptor chain uses TRBV28 and TRBJ1-2; 8 bases in the junction line up with TRBD1. The source of this sequence is a man aged 25 to 40 in good health. The sequencing input was blood. The sequenced DNA: TGTGCCAGCAGAAAAGGACAGGGAAGCGGCTACACCTTC. The encoded protein is CASRKGQGSGYTF.